Listed below are T cell receptor beta chains from one sample, sequenced in a study of blood T cell repertoires in COVID-19. Only in-frame clones appear in the TCRdb table, and some are missing; sequencing was by immunoSEQ multiplex PCR. The sample shows some 140,000 clones, 70% to 85% of them seen only once. Sequencing used peripheral blood. Every receptor here comes from a man aged 55 to 70 who had recovered from COVID-19. CDR3s include the opening cysteine and the closing phenylalanine or tryptophan. The D gene is left open where the match is weak. Rows give clone size only sometimes, using once, few, many, or a class for an expanded clone.

D	J	size	V	CDR3	DNA
NA	TRBJ2-2	NA	TRBV11-3	CASSNPGTGELFF	TGTGCCAGCAGCAATCCGGGCACCGGGGAGCTGTTTTTT
TRBD1	TRBJ2-1	NA	TRBV23-1	CASSQSDRGYNEQFF	TGCGCCAGCAGTCAATCGGACAGGGGATACAATGAGCAGTTCTTC
TRBD1	TRBJ2-2	NA	TRBV5-1	CASSLDRGPGELFF	TGCGCCAGCAGCTTGGACAGGGGCCCCGGGGAGCTGTTTTTT
TRBD1	TRBJ2-3	few	TRBV19	CASSPHRGRGTDTQYF	TGTGCCAGTAGCCCCCACAGGGGGCGAGGGACAGATACGCAGTATTTT
TRBD2	TRBJ2-5	NA	TRBV27	CASRGLAGWETQYF	TGTGCCAGCAGGGGTTTAGCGGGATGGGAGACCCAGTACTTC
TRBD2	TRBJ2-3	NA	TRBV6-2/TRBV6-3	CASGLAGTDTQYF	TGTGCCAGCGGCCTAGCGGGAACAGATACGCAGTATTTT
NA	TRBJ1-4	NA	TRBV13	CASSLVREKLFF	TGTGCCAGCAGCTTAGTACGGGAAAAACTGTTTTTT
NA	TRBJ2-2	NA	TRBV19	CASRGAGYTGELFF	TGTGCCAGTAGAGGGGCAGGGTACACCGGGGAGCTGTTTTTT
NA	TRBJ2-3	NA	TRBV2	CASSERVVRDTQYF	TGTGCCAGCAGTGAGCGGGTCGTCCGGGATACGCAGTATTTT
TRBD1	TRBJ1-4	NA	TRBV15	CATSGWTGGGEKLFF	TGTGCCACCAGCGGTTGGACAGGGGGCGGCGAAAAACTGTTTTTT
NA	TRBJ1-1	NA	TRBV4-3	CASSQVPHTAGITEAFF	TGCGCCAGCAGCCAAGTCCCCCACACAGCGGGGATCACTGAAGCTTTCTTT
TRBD2	TRBJ2-1	once	TRBV4-3	CASSQLASGGAYNEQFF	TGCGCCAGCAGCCAATTGGCGAGTGGGGGGGCCTACAATGAGCAGTTCTTC
TRBD2	TRBJ2-5	few	TRBV27	CASSGRGLLAETQYF	TGTGCCAGCAGCGGAAGGGGACTATTGGCGGAGACCCAGTACTTC
NA	TRBJ1-3	once	TRBV2	CASSEAIGTDSGNTIYF	TGTGCCAGCAGTGAAGCGATCGGCACAGACTCTGGAAACACCATATATTTT
NA	TRBJ1-1	NA	TRBV7-2	CASITRWGGLNTEAFF	TGTGCCAGCATCACCCGCTGGGGGGGCTTGAACACTGAAGCTTTCTTT
TRBD1	TRBJ2-6	NA	TRBV5-4	CASSGPGQTGANVLTF	TGTGCCAGCAGCGGCCCGGGACAGACTGGGGCCAACGTCCTGACTTTC
TRBD1	TRBJ1-4	few	TRBV5-1	CASSYSGTDNEKLFF	TGCGCCAGCAGCTACTCCGGGACAGATAATGAAAAACTGTTTTTT
NA	TRBJ2-3	NA	TRBV7-3	CASSLSGISTDTQYF	TGTGCCAGCAGCTTATCGGGGATTAGCACAGATACGCAGTATTTT
NA	TRBJ2-1	NA	TRBV7-2	CASSLGPQSNEQFF	TGTGCCAGCAGCTTAGGCCCCCAGTCCAATGAGCAGTTCTTC
NA	TRBJ2-3	many	TRBV12-3/TRBV12-4	CASSLYGTDTQYF	TGTGCCAGCAGTTTATATGGCACAGATACGCAGTATTTT
TRBD1	TRBJ1-1	NA	TRBV19	CASSSHSQGYTEAFF	TGTGCCAGTAGTTCTCACTCACAGGGGTACACTGAAGCTTTCTTT
NA	TRBJ1-1	NA	TRBV19	CASSAQRNTEAFF	TGTGCCAGTAGCGCACAGAGGAACACTGAAGCTTTCTTT
TRBD1	TRBJ2-5	NA	TRBV19	CASSTRQGGETQYF	TGTGCCAGTAGTACTCGACAGGGCGGGGAGACCCAGTACTTC
TRBD1	TRBJ1-1	once	TRBV9	CASSPRDRRNTEAFF	TGTGCCAGCAGCCCTAGGGACAGGCGGAACACTGAAGCTTTCTTT
NA	TRBJ2-1	NA	TRBV18	CASSNDQGKEQFF	TGTGCCAGCTCAAACGACCAGGGGAAGGAGCAGTTCTTC
NA	TRBJ2-5	once	TRBV28	CASSRPGNQETQYF	TGTGCCAGCAGTCGGCCCGGGAACCAAGAGACCCAGTACTTC
TRBD1	TRBJ2-1	NA	TRBV12-5	CASGSYRGNEQFF	TGTGCTAGTGGTTCCTACAGGGGCAATGAGCAGTTCTTC
TRBD1	TRBJ2-1	NA	TRBV6-5	CASSSGQGTYNEQFF	TGTGCCAGCAGCTCGGGACAGGGTACCTACAATGAGCAGTTCTTC
NA	TRBJ2-4	once	TRBV28	CASNYQERDIQYF	TGTGCCAGTAACTACCAGGAGAGGGACATTCAGTACTTC
TRBD2	TRBJ2-1	NA	TRBV28	CASSFGLAGAGEQFF	TGTGCCAGCAGCTTCGGACTAGCGGGAGCGGGTGAGCAGTTCTTC
TRBD1	TRBJ1-1	once	TRBV6-5	CASSSRTGGTEAFF	TGTGCCAGCAGCTCCCGGACAGGTGGGACTGAAGCTTTCTTT
NA	TRBJ1-2	NA	TRBV4-3	CASSQSIRGGYGYTF	TGCGCCAGCAGCCAAAGTATCAGGGGAGGGTATGGCTACACCTTC
NA	TRBJ1-4	NA	TRBV3-1/TRBV3-2	CASSQARGLRDNEKLFF	TGTGCCAGCAGCCAAGCCAGGGGTCTACGGGATAATGAAAAACTGTTTTTT
TRBD2	TRBJ2-1	many	TRBV2	CASSEVSGRSYNEQFF	TGTGCCAGCAGTGAAGTAAGCGGGAGATCCTACAATGAGCAGTTCTTC
TRBD1	TRBJ2-2	NA	TRBV7-2	CASSSGQGVSGELFF	TGTGCCAGCAGCTCGGGACAGGGGGTTTCCGGGGAGCTGTTTTTT
NA	TRBJ1-4	once	TRBV14	CASSQISVGNEKLFF	TGTGCCAGCAGCCAGATTAGTGTCGGGAATGAAAAACTGTTTTTT
NA	TRBJ2-1	few	TRBV5-6	CASSSFVERHSYNEQFF	TGTGCCAGCAGCTCCTTTGTGGAGCGTCACTCCTACAATGAGCAGTTCTTC
NA	TRBJ2-5	few	TRBV7-2	CASSLVALAETQYF	TGTGCCAGCAGCTTAGTAGCGTTAGCTGAGACCCAGTACTTC
NA	TRBJ1-5	few	TRBV10-3	CAISESTRANQPQHF	TGTGCCATCAGTGAGTCGACCAGGGCCAATCAGCCCCAGCATTTT
NA	TRBJ1-1	NA	TRBV9	CASSADGGDTEAFF	TGTGCCAGCAGCGCCGATGGGGGGGACACTGAAGCTTTCTTT
NA	TRBJ1-2	NA	TRBV28	CASSLMGTPGDYTF	TGTGCCAGCAGTTTAATGGGGACCCCGGGGGACTACACCTTC
TRBD1	TRBJ1-1	NA	TRBV9	CASSVAGTGGTEAFF	TGTGCCAGCAGCGTAGCAGGGACAGGGGGCACTGAAGCTTTCTTT
TRBD1	TRBJ1-5	NA	TRBV19	CASSIGADLLQGGSANQPQHF	TGTGCCAGTAGTATAGGAGCGGATTTACTACAGGGGGGATCGGCCAATCAGCCCCAGCATTTT
TRBD1	TRBJ1-6	NA	TRBV27	CASSFGPPRQGVNSPLHF	TGTGCCAGCAGTTTCGGACCCCCCCGACAGGGGGTTAATTCACCCCTCCACTTT
TRBD2	TRBJ2-1	NA	TRBV3-1/TRBV3-2	CASSQSGNYNEQFF	TGTGCCAGCAGCCAGAGCGGGAACTACAATGAGCAGTTCTTC
NA	TRBJ2-3	NA	TRBV27	CASSSGWGTSSTDTQYF	TGTGCCAGCAGTTCGGGTTGGGGGACTTCTAGCACAGATACGCAGTATTTT
TRBD1	TRBJ2-2	NA	TRBV19	CASRSHRGDGNGELFF	TGTGCCAGTAGATCCCACAGGGGGGATGGTAACGGGGAGCTGTTTTTT
TRBD1	TRBJ2-1	NA	TRBV7-6	CASSLADGQGQFF	TGTGCCAGCAGCTTAGCGGACGGACAGGGGCAGTTCTTC
NA	TRBJ1-5	NA	TRBV4-1	CASSLGAENQPQHF	TGCGCCAGCAGCCTAGGTGCGGAGAATCAGCCCCAGCATTTT
TRBD2	TRBJ2-5	NA	TRBV4-1	CASSQDPLAGVLVQETQYF	TGCGCCAGCAGCCAAGACCCGCTAGCGGGAGTTTTAGTACAAGAGACCCAGTACTTC
NA	TRBJ2-3	once	TRBV9	CASSSRESPTDTQYF	TGTGCCAGCAGCTCCAGGGAATCCCCAACAGATACGCAGTATTTT
TRBD1	TRBJ2-7	few	TRBV5-1	CASSLGQGNPYEQYF	TGCGCCAGCAGCTTGGGACAGGGAAACCCCTACGAGCAGTACTTC
NA	TRBJ1-5	NA	TRBV7-9	CASSLNTGNQPQHF	TGTGCCAGCAGCTTAAATACAGGCAATCAGCCCCAGCATTTT